The next 17 T cell receptor beta chains were all read from a single sample in a study of Ad26.COV2.S vaccination and SARS-CoV-2 variants. Treatment: around 19 received Ad26.COV2.S at low or high dose, single or two shots; about 5 received placebo; per-sample allocation not given. At day 63 after the first vaccine or placebo injection, samples were drawn. Only in-frame clones appear in the TCRdb table, and some are missing; sequencing was by immunoSEQ multiplex PCR. Counted here are 400,000 to 450,000 clones, 80% to 95% occurring once; the ten biggest clones make up roughly an eighth. This specimen consisted of peripheral blood, obtained in a trial of Ad26.COV2.S vaccine versus placebo. Every receptor here comes from a person between 18 and 60 years old who received the Ad26.COV2.S COVID-19 vaccine or a placebo.

DNA for the CDR3: TGTGCCAGCAGTTGGGGACGTCTTGGAGACAATGAGCAGTTCTTC. This sequence encodes CASSWGRLGDNEQFF. V gene TRBV6-6 combines with J gene TRBJ2-1, with D perhaps being TRBD1 or TRBD2 (5 bases each). The V end was cut by 4 bases, the J end by 5 bases, with 15 bases between. The CDR3 covers 15 residues. Germline CDR1 MNHNY, CDR2 SVGAGI (reference sequence).

The rearrangement links TRBV3-1 (or the pseudogene TRBV3-2) to TRBJ2-7, with 9 bases fitting TRBD2. V lost 3 bases and J lost 5; bases outside the gene matches: 8. The germline gives CDR1 LGHDT, CDR2 YNNKEL (reference sequence). This CDR3 spans 15 amino acids. CDR3 protein: CASSQGGRARHEQYF. The CDR3 coding sequence is TGTGCCAGCAGCCAGGGCGGGAGGGCCAGGCACGAGCAGTACTTC.

A few counts support this clone. The chain combines TRBV24-1 with TRBJ2-2, with 8 bases aligning to TRBD1. The CDR3 contains 15 residues. Germline V gene sequence: CDR1 KGHDR, CDR2 SFDVKD. The V segment lost 3 bases and the J segment 6 bases; nucleotides outside the gene matches: 5. CDR3 sequence: CATSDTGQGAGELFF. The CDR3 DNA follows: TGTGCCACCAGTGATACTGGACAGGGCGCCGGGGAGCTGTTTTTT.

A single count supports this clone. This chain joins TRBV28 and TRBJ2-1; a weak D match, TRBD1 (6 bases). Per germline, CDR1 MDHEN and CDR2 SYDVKM. The CDR3 extends over 16 amino acids. V dropped 1 base and J dropped 7 bases, with 17 bases sitting between them. The CDR3 nucleotides read TGTGCCAGCAGTTTATCCCAGACAGGTCCAGGGAATGAGCAGTTCTTC. Protein product: CASSLSQTGPGNEQFF. The full variable domain, with the rest looked up from reference TRBV28 and TRBJ2-1, is DVKVTQSSRYLVKRTGEKVFLECVQDMDHENMFWYRQDPGLGLRLIYFSYDVKMKEKGDIPEGYSVSREKKERFSLILESASTNQTSMYLCASSLSQTGPGNEQFFGPGTRLTVL.

The V and J genes are TRBV20-1 and TRBJ2-5; D uncertain. V was shortened by 6 bases and J by 9 bases, with 11 bases between the two germline ends. CDR1 and CDR2 (germline): DFQATT, SNEGSKA (reference sequence). CDR3 size: 10 residues. The CDR3 coding sequence is TGCAGTGCAAGTCGGGCGTCCCAGTACTTC. Translated: CSASRASQYF.

The CDR3 DNA reads as TGTGCCAGCAGCCCCCTGCGGGACCCCTACAATGAGCAGTTCTTC. Translating it yields CASSPLRDPYNEQFF. The rearrangement links TRBV9 to TRBJ2-1; maybe TRBD2 (6 bases). V was shortened by 4 bases and J by 2 bases, with 13 bases between the two germline ends. The CDR3 extends over 15 amino acids. Germline-derived CDR1 and CDR2 are SGDLS and YYNGEE. Based on the CDR3 plus reference TRBV9 and TRBJ2-1, the full variable domain is DSGVTQTPKHLITATGQRVTLRCSPRSGDLSVYWYQQSLDQGLQFLIQYYNGEERAKGNILERFSAQQFPDLHSELNLSSLELGDSALYFCASSPLRDPYNEQFFGPGTRLTVL.

The chain is built from TRBV5-6 and TRBJ2-3; TRBD2 might be the D (6 bases). Trimming pared 2 bases from V and 2 bases from J, leaving 21 bases between. The length of the CDR3 is 18 residues. Germline V gene lookup returns CDR1 SGHDT and CDR2 YYEEEE. The CDR3 DNA reads as TGTGCCAGCAGCTTAGTGGTGCCGGAGGGCAGGCACACAGATACGCAGTATTTT. Amino acids: CASSLVVPEGRHTDTQYF.

This clone was seen just once. This chain joins TRBV30 and TRBJ2-1, with D possibly matching TRBD2 (5 bases). Germline loops: CDR1 GTSNPN, CDR2 SVGIG (reference sequence). The CDR3 covers 14 residues. V was shortened by 1 base and J by 3 bases, with 10 bases between the two germline ends. The CDR3 spells CAWSEREFYNEQFF. DNA of the CDR3: TGTGCCTGGAGTGAGAGGGAGTTCTACAATGAGCAGTTCTTC.

Of note for this clone: Different DNA sequences within this sample yield the same CDR3. This chain uses TRBV6-5 with TRBJ1-1, with D perhaps TRBD1 (6 bases). CDR3 size: 13 residues. The germline V and J ends were trimmed by 0 bases and 4 bases, with 6 bases remaining between them. Looked up from germline, CDR1 is MNHEY and CDR2 is SVGAGI. In nucleotides, the CDR3 is TGTGCCAGCAGTTACTCAGGGGGCACTGAAGCTTTCTTT. Its protein product is CASSYSGGTEAFF.

Notes on this clone: Other DNA sequences within the sample encode an identical CDR3. V and J are TRBV7-2 and TRBJ2-7; 7 nucleotides align to TRBD1. CDR1 is SGHTA and CDR2 is FQGNSA in the germline V gene. The CDR3 length is 14 residues. V gave up 1 base and J gave up 1 base; unmatched junction bases: 1. CDR3 loop: CASSLVGQSYEQYF. The CDR3 region has the DNA TGTGCCAGCAGCTTAGTGGGACAGTCCTACGAGCAGTACTTC.

This clone was observed a few times. At the DNA level, this CDR3 is encoded by other sequences in the same sample as well. This chain uses TRBV7-9 with TRBJ1-1; D remains unclear. The CDR3 loop spans 13 amino acids. Per germline, CDR1 SEHNR and CDR2 FQNEAQ (reference sequence). V lost 3 bases to trimming and J lost 1 base, with 6 bases between them. CDR3 amino acids: CASSFPGNTEAFF. The CDR3, as DNA: TGTGCCAGCAGCTTTCCAGGGAACACTGAAGCTTTCTTT. Supplemented by reference TRBV7-9 and TRBJ1-1, the full variable domain reads DTGVSQNPRHKITKRGQNVTFRCDPISEHNRLYWYRQTLGQGPEFLTYFQNEAQLEKSRLLSDRFSAERPKGSFSTLEIQRTEQGDSAMYLCASSFPGNTEAFFGQGTRLTVV.

The V call is TRBV7-2, the J call TRBJ2-1; D might be TRBD2 (5 bases). In germline, CDR1 is SGHTA, CDR2 FQGNSA. The V end was cut by 0 bases, the J end by 5 bases, with 11 bases between. This CDR3 is built from 15 residues. CDR3 sequence: CASSLARGSNNEQFF. DNA of the CDR3: TGTGCCAGCAGCTTAGCTCGGGGATCCAACAATGAGCAGTTCTTC.

J is TRBJ2-5 and V is TRBV4-1; 8 bases match TRBD2. Germline V gene lookup returns CDR1 MGHRA and CDR2 YSYEKL. CDR3 length equals 16 residues. Trimming cost V 0 bases and J 5 bases; bases outside gene matches: 8. For the CDR3, the DNA is TGCGCCAGCAGCCAAGATTGGACGGGAGGGGATGAGACCCAGTACTTC. It codes for CASSQDWTGGDETQYF.

V and J are TRBV5-1 and TRBJ2-7; 8 nucleotides agree with TRBD1. The CDR3 loop spans 15 amino acids. Germline V lookup: CDR1 SGHRS, CDR2 YFSETQ. V lost 3 bases, J lost 4 bases, and 9 bases stayed unmatched. The CDR3 region has the DNA TGCGCCAGCAGCTCCTCTGGACAGGGAGGATACGAGCAGTACTTC. Translation: CASSSSGQGGYEQYF.

The rearrangement uses TRBV7-5 and TRBJ1-2. TRBV7-5 has pseudogene status. The CDR3 is 12 amino acids. The CDR3 nucleotides are TGTGCCAGTACGGGAGGTCCCCTTGGCTACACCTTC. Translation gives CASTGGPLGYTF.

CDR3 region: CASRPNRQGVIDEQFF. CDR3 bases: TGTGCCAGCAGACCCAACCGACAGGGGGTTATCGATGAGCAGTTCTTC. The chain combines TRBV6-6 with TRBJ2-1; TRBD1 matches 9 bases. The V and J ends lost 6 bases and 8 bases, in that order; junction bases with no gene match: 14. Per germline, CDR1 MNHNY and CDR2 SVGAGI (reference sequence). The CDR3 consists of 16 residues.

CDR3: CASSPDAVLNTEAFF. The CDR3 coding sequence is TGTGCCAGCAGCCCAGATGCAGTTTTGAACACTGAAGCTTTCTTT. The chain uses TRBV9 and TRBJ1-1; D is undetermined. The CDR3 extends over 15 amino acids. The germline V gene encodes CDR1 SGDLS and CDR2 YYNGEE. V was cut by 4 bases and J by 0 bases, with 13 bases left in between.